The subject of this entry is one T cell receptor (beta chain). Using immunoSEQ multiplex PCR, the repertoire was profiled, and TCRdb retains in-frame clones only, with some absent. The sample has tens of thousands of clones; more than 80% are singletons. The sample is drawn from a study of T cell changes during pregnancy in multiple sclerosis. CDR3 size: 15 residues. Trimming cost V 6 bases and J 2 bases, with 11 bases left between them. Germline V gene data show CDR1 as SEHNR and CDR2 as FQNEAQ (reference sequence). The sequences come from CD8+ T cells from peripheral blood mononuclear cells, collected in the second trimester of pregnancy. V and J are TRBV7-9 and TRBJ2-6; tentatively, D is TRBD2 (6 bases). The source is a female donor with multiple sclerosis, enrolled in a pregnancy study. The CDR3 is CASSFREAGANVLTF. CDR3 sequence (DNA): TGTGCCAGCAGTTTTAGGGAGGCTGGGGCCAACGTCCTGACTTTC.